These 32 T cell receptor beta chains were sequenced from one sample in a study of T cells in Graves' hyperthyroidism and ophthalmopathy. The source material, RNA transcripts, was used to amplify TCR beta CDR3 regions. A first-round RT-PCR of the TCR CDR3 used the HTBI primer set. A single record per CDR3 protein comes from TCRdb applying MiXCR to the multiplex PCR reads. The top ten hold under 8% of the sample, which has hundreds of thousands of distinct CDR3 sequences, over 40% seen once. The specimen was peripheral blood or thyroid tissue (not recorded which). The receptor set was obtained from an adult man with Graves' disease, either hyperthyroidism or ophthalmopathy (not recorded which).

The chain employs TRBV10-3 and TRBJ2-7; D unresolved. The V gene lost 10 bases and the J gene lost 4 bases, with 23 bases spanning the gap. Germline CDR1 and CDR2: ENHRY and SYGVKD. The length of the CDR3 is 15 residues. DNA of the CDR3: TGTGCCAGCAGCCCTACTGCAGAGAGTGAGTACGAGCAGTACTTC. Its protein product is CASSPTAESEYEQYF.

This clonotype was observed a handful of times. The chain links TRBV7-9 to TRBJ2-7; 9 bases line up with TRBD1. The CDR3 consists of 13 residues. V shed 11 bases and J 2 bases; nucleotides not matched to a gene: 7. Germline V CDR1 and CDR2: SEHNR, FQNEAQ (reference sequence). The CDR3 reads CACSGTGPYEQYF. CDR3 sequence (DNA): TGTGCCTGCTCCGGGACAGGGCCCTACGAGCAGTACTTC.

This clonotype appeared a few times. The CDR3 spells CASSQGRTGHYEQYF. CDR3 bases: TGTGCCAGCAGCCAAGGGAGGACAGGGCACTACGAGCAGTACTTC. The J gene is TRBJ2-7, the V gene TRBV7-9, with 8 bases lining up with TRBD1. Germline CDR1 SEHNR, CDR2 FQNEAQ (reference sequence). The CDR3 is made up of 15 amino acids. J gave up 3 bases and V 5 bases, and 9 bases lay outside the gene matches.

On this clonotype: A junction end diverges from the germline sequence, so it may reflect a read error. The chain joins TRBV2 to TRBJ2-6; a weak D match, TRBD2 (5 bases). Per the germline V gene, CDR1 is SNHLY and CDR2 is FYNNEI. The CDR3 contains 16 residues. CDR3 DNA: TGTGCCAGCAGCGAATGGTTGGACTCTGGGGTCAACGTCCTGACTTTC. Its protein product is CASSEWLDSGVNVLTF. Supplemented by reference TRBV2 and TRBJ2-6, the full variable domain reads EPEVTQTPSHQVTQMGQEVILRCVPISNHLYFYWYRQILGQKVEFLVSFYNNEISEKSEIFDDQFSVERPDGSNFTLKIRSTKLEDSAMYFCASSEWLDSGVNVLTFGAGSRLTVL.

The genes are TRBV7-4 and TRBJ2-7; 7 nucleotides align to TRBD1. The germline CDR1 and CDR2 sequences are SGHVT and SQSDAQ. V was clipped by 7 bases and J by 3 bases; unmatched bases: 6. The CDR3 is made up of 13 amino acids. CDR3 loop: CASNPGQYYEQYF. The CDR3 DNA follows: TGTGCCAGCAACCCGGGACAGTACTACGAGCAGTACTTC.

The chain recombines TRBV20-1 with TRBJ1-5; TRBD1 might be the D (5 bases). Trimming stripped 5 bases from V and 2 bases from J, with 10 bases between. Per germline, CDR1 DFQATT and CDR2 SNEGSKA (reference sequence). The CDR3 runs 13 residues. CDR3: CSAGAGRNQPQHF. The CDR3 coding sequence is TGCAGTGCTGGGGCAGGTCGCAATCAGCCCCAGCATTTT.

This chain uses TRBV7-1 with TRBJ2-3; possible D gene TRBD2, 5 bases. TRBV7-1 qualifies as an ORF whose function is uncertain. The CDR3 extends over 14 amino acids. The V end was cut by 3 bases, the J end by 4 bases, with 11 bases between. The CDR3 loop is CASSSTEASDTQYF. DNA for the CDR3: TGTGCCAGCAGCTCGACGGAGGCGTCAGATACGCAGTATTTT.

Only a few counts were recorded for this clonotype. V and J are TRBV12-3 or TRBV12-4 and TRBJ2-7, with 8 nucleotides matching TRBD2. V lost 6 bases, J lost 4 bases, and 5 bases stayed unmatched. The CDR3 length is 13 residues. CDR3 protein: CASRAGAVYEQYF. The CDR3 bases are TGTGCCAGCAGAGCGGGAGCGGTGTACGAGCAGTACTTC.

Comment on this clonotype: An end of the junction does not agree with germline; a read error may underlie this. V is TRBV20-1 and J is TRBJ2-7; D may be TRBD2 (6 bases). The CDR3 totals 12 residues. Germline values: CDR1 DFQATT, CDR2 SNEGSKA (reference sequence). DNA for the CDR3: TGCAGTGCAGGGACTGCCGCCTACGGGCAGTACTTC. It specifies CSAGTAAYGQYF.

This chain uses TRBV14 with TRBJ1-1; no clear D gene. V was shortened by 1 base and J by 10 bases, with 13 bases between the two germline ends. The CDR3 totals 13 residues. The V gene's germline CDR1 is SGHDN and CDR2 FVKESK. CDR3 protein: CASSQARLSAAFF. CDR3 bases: TGTGCCAGCAGCCAAGCCCGGTTGTCGGCAGCTTTCTTT.

This rearrangement joins TRBV7-3 to TRBJ2-7; the match to TRBD2 covers 9 bases. This CDR3 spans 16 amino acids. J was trimmed by 5 bases and V by 5 bases; bases with no gene match: 13. Looked up from germline, CDR1 is SGHTA and CDR2 is FQGTGA. In DNA form, the CDR3 reads TGTGCCAGCAGCCCCGGCCGAGCGGGAGGTACCCACGAGCAGTACTTC. Translation gives CASSPGRAGGTHEQYF. Using reference TRBV7-3 and TRBJ2-7 for the parts outside the CDR3, the full variable domain is GAGVSQTPSNKVTEKGKYVELRCDPISGHTALYWYRQSLGQGPEFLIYFQGTGAADDSGLPNDRFFAVRPEGSVSTLKIQRTERGDSAVYLCASSPGRAGGTHEQYFGPGTRLTVT.

The chain links TRBV2 to TRBJ1-6; no definite D call. In germline, CDR1 is SNHLY, CDR2 FYNNEI. Trimming cost V 0 bases and J 15 bases, with 6 bases left between them. The CDR3 runs to 11 residues. CDR3 region: CASSEALGLHF. CDR3 DNA sequence: TGTGCCAGCAGTGAAGCTTTGGGCCTCCACTTT.

The chain joins TRBV6-1 to TRBJ2-3; D ambiguous. Trimming cost V 10 bases and J 6 bases, with 11 bases left between them. Germline values: CDR1 MNHNS, CDR2 SASEGT. The CDR3 covers 11 residues. CDR3 amino acids: CATHASDTQYF. The CDR3 region has the DNA TGTGCCACGCACGCCTCGGATACGCAGTATTTT.

This chain uses TRBV7-8 with TRBJ2-7; 7 bases are shared with TRBD2. The CDR3 is 15 residues long. V trimming: 3 bases; J trimming: 4 bases; junction bases outside the gene matches: 9. The V gene's germline CDR1 is SGHVS and CDR2 FQNEAQ. The CDR3 is CASSLGLGGIYEQYF. CDR3 nucleotides: TGTGCCAGCAGCTTGGGCCTCGGGGGGATTTACGAGCAGTACTTC.

As to this clonotype: A much more abundant neighbour one base away suggests this may be a read error. The chain employs TRBV2 and TRBJ2-2; D not resolved. Trimming pared 7 bases from V and 6 bases from J, leaving 12 bases between. The CDR3 has 13 amino acids. The germline V gene encodes CDR1 SNHLY and CDR2 FYNNEI. Written as DNA, the CDR3 is TGTGCCAGCATTGATTCTCTAGCCGGGGAGCTGTTTTTT. This sequence encodes CASIDSLAGELFF.

The chain links TRBV7-9 to TRBJ2-7, with D possibly matching TRBD1 (6 bases). The germline V gene has CDR1 SEHNR and CDR2 FQNEAQ (reference sequence). Trimming took 3 bases from V and 6 from J, leaving 18 bases between them. The CDR3 loop spans 15 amino acids. CDR3 amino acids: CASSFGVQGQFEQYF. CDR3 DNA sequence: TGTGCCAGCAGCTTTGGGGTCCAGGGGCAATTCGAGCAGTACTTC.

This clonotype was seen ten or more times. The V gene is TRBV25-1, the J gene TRBJ1-6; D possibly corresponds to TRBD1 (6 bases). Trimming removed 4 bases from V and 9 bases from J, with 13 bases in between. The CDR3 has 14 amino acids. Looked up from germline, CDR1 is MGHDK and CDR2 is SYGVNS. The CDR3 region is CASSATGLGSPLHF. CDR3 nucleotides: TGTGCCAGCAGTGCTACAGGGCTCGGTTCACCCCTCCACTTT.

The chain joins TRBV19 to TRBJ1-4; possibly TRBD1 for D (5 bases). From germline, CDR1 is LNHDA and CDR2 SQIVND (reference sequence). This CDR3 is built from 11 residues. V was pared by 8 bases and J by 7 bases, with 8 bases between. For the CDR3, the DNA is TGTGCCAGTGGGACGGGTGAAAAACTGTTTTTT. It encodes CASGTGEKLFF.

J is TRBJ1-2 and V is TRBV11-2, with 7 bases matching TRBD1. V dropped 5 bases and J dropped 2; count of bases not matched to a gene: 17. The CDR3 sequence is 18 residues long. Germline-derived CDR1 and CDR2 are SGHAT and FQNNGV. DNA of the CDR3: TGTGCCAGCAGCCCTACGACCTGGACAGGCGGGAGGAACTATGGCTACACCTTC. As protein: CASSPTTWTGGRNYGYTF.

This clonotype was recorded many times. The germline gene is not matched at one end of the junction; a read error may be the cause. The rearrangement links TRBV5-1 to TRBJ1-5; D is ambiguous. The CDR3 has 13 amino acids. Per germline, CDR1 SGHRS and CDR2 YFSETQ. As DNA, the CDR3 is TGTGCCAGCAGCTTAGATCCAAATCAGCCCCAGCATTTT. Amino acids: CASSLDPNQPQHF.

The CDR3: CASRALNQETQYF. The CDR3 nucleotides are TGTGCCAGCAGGGCCCTCAACCAAGAGACCCAGTACTTC. The chain is built from TRBV6-1 and TRBJ2-5, with D unclear. V was clipped by 6 bases and J by 0 bases, with 8 bases between them. The germline CDR1 and CDR2 sequences are MNHNS and SASEGT. This CDR3 is built from 13 residues.

Concerning this clonotype: The junction and the germline gene differ at one end; a read error may be behind it. The chain combines TRBV10-3 with TRBJ2-5; 11 bases align to TRBD2. The germline CDR1 and CDR2 sequences are ENHRY and SYGVKD. The CDR3 runs to 16 residues. The CDR3 DNA sequence: TGTGCCAGCAGTTTTCAACTAGCGGGAGTTGGGGAGACCCAGTACTTC. This sequence encodes CASSFQLAGVGETQYF.

This clonotype was counted many times. The V and J genes are TRBV29-1 and TRBJ1-1; possibly TRBD1 for D (5 bases). The germline V and J ends were trimmed by 0 bases and 7 bases, with 18 bases remaining between them. The CDR3 runs 15 residues. Germline-derived CDR1 and CDR2 are SQVTM and ANQGSEA. The CDR3 loop is CSVEDRGSGEDEAFF. The CDR3 DNA is TGCAGCGTTGAAGATCGAGGGTCGGGGGAGGATGAAGCTTTCTTT. Full variable domain (missing parts from reference TRBV29-1 and TRBJ1-1): SAVISQKPSRDICQRGTSLTIQCQVDSQVTMMFWYRQQPGQSLTLIATANQGSEATYESGFVIDKFPISRPNLTFSTLTVSNMSPEDSSIYLCSVEDRGSGEDEAFFGQGTRLTVV.

The chain links TRBV19 to TRBJ1-5, with 8 positions matching TRBD1. This CDR3 has 14 residues. The trim removed 5 bases at V and 5 bases at J, leaving 5 bases unmatched. Germline assignment: CDR1 LNHDA and CDR2 SQIVND (reference sequence). CDR3 bases: TGTGCCAGTAGTCACAGGGGGATGGATCAGCCCCAGCATTTT. It encodes CASSHRGMDQPQHF.

This chain links TRBV25-1 with TRBJ1-5, with a tentative D call TRBD1 (5 bases). Per the germline V gene, CDR1 is MGHDK and CDR2 is SYGVNS. The CDR3 covers 14 residues. V was trimmed by 6 bases and J by 5 bases, leaving 14 bases between them. The CDR3 coding sequence is TGTGCCAGCAGAGATCGGGGGGAACATCAGCCCCAGCATTTT. Residues: CASRDRGEHQPQHF.

This clonotype was recorded at least ten times. The CDR3 is CSGETAMNTEAFF. The DNA for the CDR3 is TGCAGCGGGGAGACAGCCATGAACACTGAAGCTTTCTTT. The chain is built from TRBV29-1 and TRBJ1-1, with a tentative D call TRBD1 (5 bases). From germline, CDR1 is SQVTM and CDR2 ANQGSEA. Trimming removed 7 bases at V and 0 bases at J, with 12 bases between. The CDR3 covers 13 residues.

This clonotype was found a few times. The chain recombines TRBV20-1 with TRBJ1-1, with TRBD1 as a possible D gene (5 bases). Trimming shortened V by 0 bases and J by 2 bases, and 13 bases separated the two germline ends. The CDR3 is made up of 15 amino acids. CDR1 and CDR2 (germline): DFQATT, SNEGSKA (reference sequence). CDR3 sequence reads: CSARDPGRGNTEAFF. For the CDR3, the DNA is TGCAGTGCTAGAGATCCGGGGCGGGGCAACACTGAAGCTTTCTTT.

The chain recombines TRBV5-1 with TRBJ2-5; D tentatively reads TRBD1 or TRBD2 (5 bases each). The V end was cut by 0 bases, the J end by 1 base, with 10 bases between. The CDR3 is made up of 15 amino acids. Germline V gene data show CDR1 as SGHRS and CDR2 as YFSETQ. The CDR3 region has the DNA TGCGCCAGCAGCTTGGCCGGGGCAGGCCAAGAGACCCAGTACTTC. Its protein product is CASSLAGAGQETQYF.

This clonotype has just a few counts. In DNA, the CDR3 is TGTGCCAGCAGCTTAGCGCTCTCCGACACCGGGGAGCTGTTTTTT. Protein product: CASSLALSDTGELFF. This sequence joins TRBV7-9 and TRBJ2-2; no clear D. Germline V gene data show CDR1 as SEHNR and CDR2 as FQNEAQ (reference sequence). Between the trimmed V and J ends, which lost 0 bases and 3 bases, there was a span of 8 bases. The CDR3 runs to 15 residues.

This clonotype was counted only a few times. This sequence joins TRBV10-3 and TRBJ1-2; possibly TRBD1 for D (6 bases). Germline CDR1 is ENHRY and CDR2 is SYGVKD. The CDR3 covers 12 residues. Trimming left V 10 bases short and J 2 bases short, with 11 bases between. The CDR3 sequence is CASRRGNYGYTF. The DNA of the CDR3 is TGTGCCAGCAGAAGGGGGAACTATGGCTACACCTTC.

The chain joins TRBV29-1 to TRBJ1-2; 7 positions match TRBD1. This CDR3 is 10 amino acids long. With V trimmed by 6 bases and J by 6 bases, 1 base remained unmatched. CDR1 is SQVTM and CDR2 is ANQGSEA in the germline V gene. The chain's CDR3 is CSVGTDGYTF. The DNA of the CDR3 is TGCAGCGTAGGGACAGATGGCTACACCTTC. Based on the CDR3 plus reference TRBV29-1 and TRBJ1-2, the full variable domain is SAVISQKPSRDICQRGTSLTIQCQVDSQVTMMFWYRQQPGQSLTLIATANQGSEATYESGFVIDKFPISRPNLTFSTLTVSNMSPEDSSIYLCSVGTDGYTFGSGTRLTVV.

This clonotype was counted at least ten times. The chain links TRBV19 to TRBJ2-6, with 11 nucleotides matching TRBD1. Germline-derived CDR1 and CDR2 are LNHDA and SQIVND (reference sequence). This CDR3 is built from 17 residues. The junction had 6 bases not matched to a gene; V was cut back by 5 bases and J by 3 bases. CDR3: CASSRRTGGVGANVLTF. CDR3 DNA: TGTGCCAGTAGTCGCCGGACAGGGGGCGTTGGGGCCAACGTCCTGACTTTC. Full variable domain (rest looked up from reference TRBV19 and TRBJ2-6): DGGITQSPKYLFRKEGQNVTLSCEQNLNHDAMYWYRQDPGQGLRLIYYSQIVNDFQKGDIAEGYSVSREKKESFPLTVTSAQKNPTAFYLCASSRRTGGVGANVLTFGAGSRLTVL.